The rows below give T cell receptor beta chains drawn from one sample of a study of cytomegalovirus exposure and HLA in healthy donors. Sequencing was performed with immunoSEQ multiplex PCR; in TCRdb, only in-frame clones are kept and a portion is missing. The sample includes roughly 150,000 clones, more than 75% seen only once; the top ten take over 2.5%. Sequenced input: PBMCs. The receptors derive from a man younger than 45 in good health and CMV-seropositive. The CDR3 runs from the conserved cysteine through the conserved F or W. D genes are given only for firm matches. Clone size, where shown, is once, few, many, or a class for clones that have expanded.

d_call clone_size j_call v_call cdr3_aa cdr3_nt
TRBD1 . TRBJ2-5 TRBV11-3 CASSLEGTGPETQYF TGTGCCAGCAGCTTAGAGGGGACAGGGCCAGAGACCCAGTACTTC
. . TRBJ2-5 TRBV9 CASSALEMEETQYF TGTGCCAGCAGCGCTTTAGAAATGGAAGAGACCCAGTACTTC
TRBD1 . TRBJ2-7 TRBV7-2 CASSLRQGVEQYF TGTGCCAGCAGCTTACGACAGGGGGTCGAGCAGTACTTC
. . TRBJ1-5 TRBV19 CASSRGGNNQPQHF TGTGCCAGTAGTCGGGGGGGCAACAATCAGCCCCAGCATTTT
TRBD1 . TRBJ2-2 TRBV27 CASSRQGNTGELFF TGTGCCAGCAGTCGACAGGGGAACACCGGGGAGCTGTTTTTT
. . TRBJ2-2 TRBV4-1 CASSQAGDSGELFF TGCGCCAGCAGCCAAGCCGGAGATAGCGGGGAGCTGTTTTTT
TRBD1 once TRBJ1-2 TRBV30 CAWVISGGSGYTF TGTGCCTGGGTGATTTCAGGGGGCAGTGGCTACACCTTC
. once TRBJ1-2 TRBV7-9 CASSSTREGLQAFSGYTF TGTGCCAGCAGCTCAACACGGGAAGGGTTGCAGGCTTTTAGTGGCTACACCTTC
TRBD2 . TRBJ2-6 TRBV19 CASTGLAGASGANVLTF TGTGCCAGTACAGGACTAGCGGGAGCCTCCGGGGCCAACGTCCTGACTTTC
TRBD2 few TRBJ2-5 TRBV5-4 CASSSPLAGGRETQYF TGTGCCAGCAGCTCCCCTCTAGCGGGAGGCAGGGAGACCCAGTACTTC
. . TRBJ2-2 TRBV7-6 CASSPQGGAANTGELFF TGTGCCAGCAGCCCGCAGGGCGGGGCGGCTAACACCGGGGAGCTGTTTTTT
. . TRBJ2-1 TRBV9 CASNVEGYNEQFF TGTGCCAGCAACGTAGAGGGGTACAATGAGCAGTTCTTC
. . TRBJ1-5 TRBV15 CATSREGGGRRAQPQHF TGTGCCACCAGCAGAGAGGGGGGAGGAAGGAGGGCTCAGCCCCAGCATTTT
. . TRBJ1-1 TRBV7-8 CASSLVSQVRTEAFF TGTGCCAGCAGCTTAGTTAGTCAGGTCCGCACTGAAGCTTTCTTT